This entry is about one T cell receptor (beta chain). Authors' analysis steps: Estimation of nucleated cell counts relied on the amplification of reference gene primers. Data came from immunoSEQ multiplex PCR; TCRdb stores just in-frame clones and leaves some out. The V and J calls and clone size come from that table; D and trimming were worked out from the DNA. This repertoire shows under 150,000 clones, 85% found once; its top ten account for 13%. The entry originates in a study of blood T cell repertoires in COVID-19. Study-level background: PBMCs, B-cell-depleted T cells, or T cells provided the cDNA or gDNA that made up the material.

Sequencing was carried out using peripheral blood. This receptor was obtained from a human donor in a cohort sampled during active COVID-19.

CDR3 nucleotides: TGTGCCAGCTACGGGACTAGCGGGGGATTAAATACGCAGTATTTT. Amino acid sequence: CASYGTSGGLNTQYF. The chain uses TRBV27 and TRBJ2-3; TRBD2 aligns across 14 bases. The V gene's germline CDR1 is MNHEY and CDR2 SMNVEV (reference sequence). Germline trimming cut 8 bases from V and 7 bases from J; bases unmatched to any gene: 8. The CDR3 extends over 15 amino acids.